The 10 T cell receptor beta chains listed next were all sequenced from one sample in a study of blood T cell repertoires in COVID-19. The protocol was immunoSEQ multiplex PCR, while the TCRdb copy is restricted to in-frame clones and leaves out a portion. The sample has under 200,000 clones, 70% to 90% seen once. The sample consisted of PBMCs or T cells enriched from blood (not recorded which). These receptors originate from a woman aged 40 to 50 in a cohort exposed to, infected with or recovered from COVID-19 (not recorded which).

The J gene is TRBJ1-2, the V gene TRBV4-1, with a tentative D call TRBD1 (6 bases). Germline CDR1 and CDR2: MGHRA and YSYEKL. This CDR3 is 15 amino acids long. V gave up 0 bases and J gave up 2 bases, with 10 bases separating them. This chain's CDR3 is CASSQDPDRNYGYTF. CDR3 coding DNA: TGCGCCAGCAGCCAAGATCCCGACAGGAACTATGGCTACACCTTC.

This clone was counted only a few times. V is TRBV2 and J is TRBJ1-3; 8 bases are a match to TRBD1. Germline V CDR1 and CDR2: SNHLY, FYNNEI. This CDR3 is built from 14 residues. Losses at the gene ends were 8 bases for V and 8 bases for J; bases not matched to a gene: 11. The CDR3 sequence is CASRAGQGAYTIYF. In DNA, the CDR3 is TGTGCCAGCCGCGCCGGGCAGGGGGCATACACCATATATTTT. Looking up the rest from reference TRBV2 and TRBJ1-3 gives the full variable domain: EPEVTQTPSHQVTQMGQEVILRCVPISNHLYFYWYRQILGQKVEFLVSFYNNEISEKSEIFDDQFSVERPDGSNFTLKIRSTKLEDSAMYFCASRAGQGAYTIYFGEGSWLTVV.

The chain recombines TRBV2 with TRBJ1-1; D is ambiguous. The CDR3 is 14 residues long. V lost 7 bases and J 3 bases, leaving 15 bases between the germline ends. Germline V lookup: CDR1 SNHLY, CDR2 FYNNEI. The CDR3 sequence: CASTSGPRDTEAFF. The CDR3 DNA follows: TGTGCCAGCACCTCAGGTCCGCGGGACACTGAAGCTTTCTTT.

This rearrangement joins TRBV15 to TRBJ2-7; 8 bases are shared with TRBD1. CDR3 size: 16 residues. The ends lost 0 bases at V and 2 bases at J; junction bases unmatched: 6. Germline V gene lookup returns CDR1 LNHNV and CDR2 YYDKDF (reference sequence). This CDR3 reads CATSRDLTGDTYEQYF. CDR3 nucleotide sequence: TGTGCCACCAGCAGAGACCTGACAGGGGATACCTACGAGCAGTACTTC.

The rearrangement links TRBV25-1 to TRBJ1-6; 7 nucleotides line up with TRBD1. The J segment lost 10 bases and the V segment lost 3 bases, leaving 3 bases of the junction unmatched. The CDR3 has 13 residues. Germline CDR1 reads MGHDK; CDR2 reads SYGVNS. The CDR3 region is CASSEQGGSPLHF. CDR3 in DNA: TGTGCCAGCAGTGAGCAGGGGGGATCACCCCTCCACTTT.

This sequence joins TRBV27 and TRBJ2-2, with D uncertain. Germline-derived CDR1 and CDR2 are MNHEY and SMNVEV (reference sequence). The CDR3 sequence is 14 residues long. Trimming stripped 4 bases from V and 3 bases from J, with 9 bases between. The CDR3 nucleotides read TGTGCCAGCAGTTGGGCCCCCGACACCGGGGAGCTGTTTTTT. Translated: CASSWAPDTGELFF.

The chain carries TRBV2 and TRBJ2-7, with 11 nucleotides matching TRBD2. V lost 5 bases, J lost 0 bases, and 9 bases stayed unmatched. Germline CDR1 is SNHLY and CDR2 is FYNNEI. The CDR3 extends over 17 amino acids. The CDR3 loop reads CASSSGLADSGSYEQYF. For the CDR3, the DNA is TGTGCCAGCAGTTCGGGACTAGCGGACTCTGGCTCCTACGAGCAGTACTTC. The whole variable domain, remainder taken from reference TRBV2 and TRBJ2-7, is EPEVTQTPSHQVTQMGQEVILRCVPISNHLYFYWYRQILGQKVEFLVSFYNNEISEKSEIFDDQFSVERPDGSNFTLKIRSTKLEDSAMYFCASSSGLADSGSYEQYFGPGTRLTVT.

This chain links TRBV4-1 with TRBJ2-3; 8 bases fit TRBD2. From germline, CDR1 is MGHRA and CDR2 YSYEKL. Trimming took 3 bases from V and 3 from J; bases not matched to a gene: 8. The CDR3 loop spans 16 amino acids. CDR3 residues: CASSQVDERETDTQYF. CDR3 nucleotide sequence: TGCGCCAGCAGCCAGGTGGATGAGCGGGAGACAGATACGCAGTATTTT.

This chain uses TRBV7-9 with TRBJ2-7; D uncertain. The germline gives CDR1 SEHNR, CDR2 FQNEAQ (reference sequence). The CDR3 spans 11 residues. The germline V and J ends were trimmed by 4 bases and 6 bases, with 7 bases remaining between them. CDR3 in amino acids: CASSSPLEQYF. The CDR3 region has the DNA TGTGCCAGCAGCTCCCCTCTCGAGCAGTACTTC.

This clone was seen once. The chain uses TRBV28 and TRBJ2-7; the match to TRBD2 covers 13 bases. CDR1 and CDR2 from the germline V gene are MDHEN and SYDVKM. This CDR3 region has 17 residues. J lost 0 bases, V lost 1 base, and 3 bases had no gene match. DNA for the CDR3: TGTGCCAGCAGTTTATCGACTAGCGGGAGGAGCTCCTACGAGCAGTACTTC. Translating it yields CASSLSTSGRSSYEQYF.